These 22 T cell receptor beta chains share one sample of origin, sequenced in a study of CD8+CD57+ T cells in acquired aplastic anemia. CD8+CD57+ cell expansion had been shown by flow cytometry in patients chosen for sequencing. Genomic DNA constituted the template upon which TCR beta VDJ and CDR3 profiling was performed. TCRdb redid the calling of the reads with MiXCR, one entry per CDR3 protein. The sample has fewer than 250,000 distinct CDR3 sequences, 47% seen once. Sample: sorted CD4+, CD8+, or CD8+CD57+ T cells (not recorded which) from PBMCs. The receptors here all came from a human donor with aplastic anemia.

This clonotype was counted only a few times. V is TRBV4-3 and J is TRBJ1-4; 7 bases align to TRBD1. The CDR3 length is 15 residues. J gave up 5 bases and V 1 base, and 4 bases lay outside the gene matches. Looked up from germline, CDR1 is LGHNA and CDR2 is YSLEER. For the CDR3, the DNA is TGCGCCAGCAGCCAAGCCCAGGACAGGAATGAAAAACTGTTTTTT. It specifies CASSQAQDRNEKLFF.

The V gene is TRBV7-9, the J gene TRBJ1-1; 10 nucleotides align to TRBD1. The V segment lost 5 bases and the J segment 5 bases; nucleotides outside the gene matches: 14. This CDR3 has 17 residues. Germline lookup yields CDR1 SEHNR and CDR2 FQNEAQ (reference sequence). The CDR3 reads CASSQRDVGTGDTEAFF. In DNA form, the CDR3 reads TGTGCCAGCAGCCAAAGAGATGTTGGGACAGGGGATACTGAAGCTTTCTTT.

In its sample, this clonotype was seen many times. The chain couples TRBV11-3 to TRBJ1-3; D remains unclear. In germline, CDR1 is SGHNT, CDR2 YENEEA. This CDR3 is built from 13 residues. V shed 4 bases and J shed 5 bases, with 9 bases lying between them. The CDR3 bases are TGTGCCAGCAGCTCAACCCCCCGAAACACCATATATTTT. Amino acids: CASSSTPRNTIYF.

Of note for this clonotype: Likely a read error: the CDR3 ends without its conserved phenylalanine or tryptophan. The limits of the CDR3 on the DNA are not certain, so only TCRdb's listed CDR3 is given. This sequence joins TRBV6-1 and TRBJ2-1; TRBD2, the D gene given by the table, was not confirmed from the DNA. The CDR3 is 8 residues long, ends included. Germline CDR1 MNHNS, CDR2 SASEGT. The CDR3 loop reads CASSERTS.

This clonotype was detected many times. The rearrangement links TRBV4-3 to TRBJ2-7; 12 bases match TRBD1. CDR3 size: 16 residues. V was clipped by 3 bases and J by 2 bases; unmatched bases: 5. The germline V gene has CDR1 LGHNA and CDR2 YSLEER. The DNA of the CDR3 is TGCGCCAGCAGCCAGGGGACAGGGGGCTTGACCTACGAGCAGTACTTC. Its translation is CASSQGTGGLTYEQYF.

This clonotype was seen many times. The chain has TRBV5-5 and TRBJ2-7; no reliable D call. The CDR3 is 15 amino acids. The germline V gene encodes CDR1 SGHKS and CDR2 YYEKEE (reference sequence). V shed 4 bases and J shed 2 bases, with 16 bases lying between them. The CDR3 loop is CASSPVPGTAYEQYF. In nucleotides, the CDR3 is TGTGCCAGCAGCCCCGTCCCCGGTACAGCCTACGAGCAGTACTTC.

This clonotype was recorded many times. The chain couples TRBV7-8 to TRBJ1-4; a weak D match, TRBD1 (5 bases). V gave up 3 bases and J gave up 8 bases, with 13 bases separating them. The CDR3 is 14 residues long. CDR1 and CDR2 (germline): SGHVS, FQNEAQ. The DNA of the CDR3 is TGTGCCAGCAGCTTTTACGGGACGGGCGAAAAACTGTTTTTT. It encodes CASSFYGTGEKLFF.

In this sample, this clonotype turned up a few times. CDR3 nucleotides: TGTGCCATCAGGACTAGCGGGGCCGTTGGCCAAGAGACCCAGTACTTC. Translated, it gives CAIRTSGAVGQETQYF. This chain uses TRBV10-3 with TRBJ2-5; 11 bases match TRBD2. Germline lookup yields CDR1 ENHRY and CDR2 SYGVKD. The J segment lost 1 base and the V segment lost 6 bases, leaving 7 bases of the junction unmatched. CDR3 length: 16 amino acids.

This clonotype was seen repeatedly, ten times or more. The chain employs TRBV20-1 and TRBJ2-2, with unresolved D. This CDR3 has 12 amino acids. V gave up 0 bases and J gave up 7 bases, with 6 bases separating them. The germline gives CDR1 DFQATT, CDR2 SNEGSKA (reference sequence). The CDR3 protein is CSARDQYGELFF. The CDR3 DNA reads TGCAGTGCTAGAGATCAATACGGGGAGCTGTTTTTT.

A remark on this clonotype: At one end the junction does not follow the germline gene, possibly because of a read error. The chain has TRBV5-1 and TRBJ1-6, with TRBD1 matching 10 bases. The CDR3 has 16 amino acids. The germline V gene encodes CDR1 SGHRS and CDR2 YFSETQ. The CDR3 nucleotides are TGTGCCAGCAGCATAGTGACAGGGGGCGTGTATTCACCCCTCCACTTT. Its translation: CASSIVTGGVYSPLHF.

This clonotype came up many times. The CDR3, as DNA: TGTGCCAGCAGCGAGAAGGGGACCTACAATGAGCAGTTCTTC. It translates to CASSEKGTYNEQFF. The chain combines TRBV9 with TRBJ2-1, with a possible D match to TRBD1 (5 bases). Germline V gives CDR1 SGDLS, CDR2 YYNGEE. V lost 3 bases and J 2 bases, leaving 9 bases between the germline ends. This CDR3 has 14 residues.

This clonotype was counted many times. The chain is built from TRBV20-1 and TRBJ2-7; 8 positions agree with TRBD1. J gave up 1 base and V 0 bases, and 5 bases lay outside the gene matches. Germline V gene data show CDR1 as DFQATT and CDR2 as SNEGSKA (reference sequence). The CDR3 spans 15 residues. CDR3 residues: CSAREPDRESYEQYF. CDR3 bases: TGCAGTGCTAGAGAGCCGGACAGGGAATCCTACGAGCAGTACTTC.

CDR3 DNA: TGTGCCAGCAGGGTCAGCGGGGGGGTTGCAGATACGCAGTATTTT. This gives the protein CASRVSGGVADTQYF. This chain uses TRBV2 with TRBJ2-3, with TRBD2 matching over 10 bases. The ends lost 6 bases at V and 4 bases at J; junction bases unmatched: 7. Germline-derived CDR1 and CDR2 are SNHLY and FYNNEI. The CDR3 runs to 15 residues.

This clonotype was detected many times. V and J are TRBV7-8 and TRBJ2-6; D call uncertain. The V end lost 5 bases, the J end lost 4 bases, and 9 bases lay between the germline ends. Germline V CDR1 and CDR2: SGHVS, FQNEAQ. The CDR3 sequence is 14 residues long. The CDR3 reads CASSRLRGANVLTF. As DNA, the CDR3 is TGTGCCAGCAGCCGACTTCGAGGGGCCAACGTCCTGACTTTC.

The chain is built from TRBV6-6 and TRBJ1-1; D is possibly TRBD1 (6 bases). The germline V gene has CDR1 MNHNY and CDR2 SVGAGI (reference sequence). The V gene lost 2 bases and the J gene lost 8 bases, with 18 bases spanning the gap. CDR3 length equals 15 residues. CDR3 in DNA: TGTGCCAGCAGTTACCCGGAGATGTGGACAGCCGAAGCTTTCTTT. Protein product: CASSYPEMWTAEAFF.

In nucleotides, the CDR3 is TGTGCCAGCAGTCACGGGACAGTCAACACTGAAGCTTTCTTT. Protein product: CASSHGTVNTEAFF. This chain uses TRBV6-5 with TRBJ1-1; 7 nucleotides line up with TRBD1. Trimming at V came to 5 bases and at J to 2 bases, leaving 5 bases not matched to a gene. This CDR3 is 14 amino acids long. The V gene's germline CDR1 is MNHEY and CDR2 SVGAGI.

The genes are TRBV5-5 and TRBJ1-5; TRBD1 aligns across 10 bases. Germline loops: CDR1 SGHKS, CDR2 YYEKEE (reference sequence). The CDR3 spans 19 residues. V gave up 8 bases and J gave up 0 bases; unmatched junction bases: 17. DNA for the CDR3: TGTGCCAGGCCAACCCTTGGACAGGGGGTATTATATAGCAATCAGCCCCAGCATTTT. Protein: CARPTLGQGVLYSNQPQHF. The variable domain in full, with the rest retrieved from reference TRBV5-5 and TRBJ1-5, is DAGVTQSPTHLIKTRGQQVTLRCSPISGHKSVSWYQQVLGQGPQFIFQYYEKEERGRGNFPDRFSARQFPNYSSELNVNALLLGDSALYLCARPTLGQGVLYSNQPQHFGDGTRLSIL.

This clonotype was detected ten times or more. The chain carries TRBV15 and TRBJ2-2; 8 bases map to TRBD1. V was pared by 6 bases and J by 6 bases, with 9 bases of the junction left unmatched. Germline CDR1 and CDR2: LNHNV and YYDKDF (reference sequence). The CDR3 is 15 residues long. DNA of the CDR3: TGTGCCACCAGTCTCAGGGGGCACCCCCCCGGGGAGCTGTTTTTT. It is translated as CATSLRGHPPGELFF.

The chain employs TRBV29-1 and TRBJ2-7, with D tentatively TRBD1 or TRBD2 (5 bases each). CDR3 size: 14 residues. V was pared by 1 base and J by 2 bases, with 12 bases between. Looked up from germline, CDR1 is SQVTM and CDR2 is ANQGSEA. The CDR3 protein is CSVEGAGTPYEQYF. The CDR3 DNA reads TGCAGCGTTGAAGGGGCCGGGACGCCCTACGAGCAGTACTTC.

In the case of this clonotype: A junction end diverges from the germline sequence, so it may reflect a read error. The chain combines TRBV10-3 with TRBJ2-3; no definite D call. The CDR3 spans 14 residues. Germline V gives CDR1 ENHRY, CDR2 SYGVKD. The CDR3: CASSVSGPTDTQYF. The CDR3 DNA reads as TGTGCCAGCAGTGTATCCGGCCCGACAGATACGCAGTATTTT.

The genes are TRBV29-1 and TRBJ2-7; 10 bases line up with TRBD1. Germline loops: CDR1 SQVTM, CDR2 ANQGSEA. Trimming removed 6 bases from V and 2 bases from J; junction bases left unmatched: 4. The CDR3 consists of 13 residues. The DNA for the CDR3 is TGCAGCGTGACCGGGACAGGGGCCTACGAGCAGTACTTC. This encodes CSVTGTGAYEQYF.

The V gene is TRBV7-2, the J gene TRBJ2-2; the match to TRBD1 covers 9 bases. This CDR3 spans 15 amino acids. The trim removed 5 bases at V and 4 bases at J, leaving 5 bases unmatched. CDR1 and CDR2 (germline): SGHTA, FQGNSA. The DNA for the CDR3 is TGTGCCAGCAGCCCACAGGGGGCCAGCACCGGGGAGCTGTTTTTT. Amino acid sequence: CASSPQGASTGELFF.